The 3 T cell receptor beta chains below all came from one sample that was sequenced in a study of blood T cell repertoires in COVID-19. The assay was immunoSEQ multiplex PCR, and TCRdb's table has in-frame clones only and misses some. In the table there are around 250,000 clones, nearly 90% of which are singletons. Specimen: peripheral blood. The source of these receptors is a human donor in a cohort sampled during active COVID-19.

This chain connects TRBV4-3 to TRBJ2-4; 9 positions agree with TRBD2. Germline V gene sequence: CDR1 LGHNA, CDR2 YSLEER. The CDR3 loop spans 18 amino acids. V shed 5 bases, J shed 7 bases, and the junction held 18 bases outside the gene matches. The CDR3 here is CASSSQPEAGGQWNIQYF. In DNA, the CDR3 is TGCGCCAGCAGCTCCCAGCCTGAAGCGGGAGGACAGTGGAACATTCAGTACTTC.

The CDR3 DNA is TGTGCCAGCAGCCAAGATCTCGAGCCCAACTATGGCTACACCTTC. Protein sequence: CASSQDLEPNYGYTF. This chain joins TRBV4-2 and TRBJ1-2; D gene uncertain. The V gene's germline CDR1 is LGHNA and CDR2 YNFKEQ. The V end lost 0 bases, the J end lost 2 bases, and 10 bases lay between the germline ends. CDR3 length: 15 amino acids.

The chain employs TRBV10-3 and TRBJ2-7; D remains ambiguous. CDR1 and CDR2 (germline): ENHRY, SYGVKD. V dropped 6 bases and J dropped 3 bases, with 9 bases sitting between them. This CDR3 is 12 amino acids long. The CDR3 reads CAIRVTGYEQYF. CDR3 DNA sequence: TGTGCCATCAGGGTAACGGGCTACGAGCAGTACTTC.